The 2 T cell receptor beta chains listed next were all sequenced from one sample in a study of cytomegalovirus exposure and HLA in healthy donors (dated by TCRdb to 2015 to 2018). The library was prepared using the immunoSEQ multiplex PCR assay. A mixture of 60 forward primers for TCR Vbeta segments and 13 reverse primers for TCR Jbeta segments was used in the multiplex PCR. TCRdb holds this immuneACCESS table with in-frame rearrangements only. Some clones are missing; in checked studies, unresolved V genes explain under half, and the rest has no known cause. For this sample there are more than 95,000 clones; over 60% appear just once. The top ten constitute roughly 5.9% of the sample. Input material: PBMCs. These receptors were obtained from a man between 60 and 70 years old in good health and CMV-seropositive.

This clone has a handful of counts. V is TRBV28 and J is TRBJ1-1; D unresolved. This CDR3 comprises 14 residues. CDR1 is MDHEN and CDR2 is SYDVKM in the germline V gene. V lost 5 bases and J 0 bases, leaving 10 bases between the germline ends. DNA of the CDR3: TGTGCCAGCAGTACCGGAGGACTGAACACTGAAGCTTTCTTT. Translating gives CASSTGGLNTEAFF.

This sequence joins TRBV11-3 and TRBJ2-3; the D gene is possibly TRBD2 (5 bases). The CDR3 is 15 residues long. Germline V gene data show CDR1 as SGHNT and CDR2 as YENEEA. The germline V and J ends were trimmed by 5 bases and 0 bases, with 12 bases remaining between them. CDR3 nucleotides: TGTGCCAGCAGCCCGGACTGGGGAAGCACAGATACGCAGTATTTT. Translated, it gives CASSPDWGSTDTQYF.